This TCR beta chain was found in a study of blood T cell repertoires in COVID-19. Original analysis: Amplification of reference gene primers provided the estimated nucleated cell counts. Using immunoSEQ multiplex PCR, the repertoire was profiled, and TCRdb retains in-frame clones only, with some absent. Clone size and the V and J calls come from that table; the DNA yielded D and trimming. The table includes 60,000 to 90,000 clones, about 93% detected once. V shed 5 bases and J 3 bases; nucleotides not matched to a gene: 1. Germline CDR1 reads KGHDR; CDR2 reads SFDVKD. This CDR3 spans 14 amino acids. The genes are TRBV24-1 and TRBJ2-2, with TRBD1 matching over 8 bases. The specimen was peripheral blood. The receptor comes from a woman of 80 years or more with acute or convalescent COVID-19. The chain's CDR3 is CATSGQGYTGELFF. The CDR3 DNA reads TGTGCCACCAGTGGACAGGGGTACACCGGGGAGCTGTTTTTT.